These 30 T cell receptor beta chains share one sample of origin, sequenced in a study of CD8 T cells in Susac syndrome. Random hexamers primed reverse transcription of about 0.45 to 1 ug RNA. Each CDR3 protein gets one entry after TCRdb re-called the immunoSEQ multiplex PCR reads with MiXCR. Here the sample spans about 290,000 distinct CDR3 sequences, 89% being singletons. Material: CD8+ T cells from PBMCs. These receptors all come from a human donor with multiple sclerosis.

The gene calls are TRBV7-9 and TRBJ1-1; D gene unclear. This CDR3 has 15 amino acids. In germline, CDR1 is SEHNR, CDR2 FQNEAQ (reference sequence). Trimming cost V 5 bases and J 3 bases, with 16 bases left between them. The CDR3 nucleotides read TGTGCCAGCAGCCCGAGGACGAATGGGGACACTGAAGCTTTCTTT. As protein: CASSPRTNGDTEAFF.

V is TRBV7-6 and J is TRBJ2-5; TRBD2 matches 9 bases. In germline, CDR1 is SGHVS, CDR2 FNYEAQ. With 4 bases clipped from V and 3 bases from J, the junction kept 3 bases outside the gene matches. This CDR3 comprises 14 residues. CDR3 nucleotides: TGTGCCAGCAGCTACGCGGGGGGGAAAGAGACCCAGTACTTC. Translated: CASSYAGGKETQYF.

V usage is TRBV3-1 and J usage is TRBJ2-7; D unclear. V was cut by 0 bases and J by 6 bases, with 12 bases left in between. This CDR3 is 14 amino acids long. From germline, CDR1 is LGHDT and CDR2 YNNKEL (reference sequence). The CDR3 region has the DNA TGTGCCAGCAGCCAAGACGGTGAGATAGTCGAGCAGTACTTC. Translation: CASSQDGEIVEQYF.

Written as DNA, the CDR3 is TGTGCCAGCACCCCGGGGGGGCTCGGAAACACCATATATTTT. The encoded protein is CASTPGGLGNTIYF. This sequence joins TRBV12-3 or TRBV12-4 and TRBJ1-3, with a tentative D call TRBD1 (6 bases). Trimming stripped 7 bases from V and 4 bases from J, with 14 bases between. CDR3 length equals 14 residues.

The CDR3 protein is CSVDQRGRGETQYF. The CDR3 bases are TGCAGCGTCGATCAAAGGGGACGCGGAGAGACCCAGTACTTC. The chain links TRBV29-1 to TRBJ2-5; D tentatively reads TRBD1 or TRBD2 (5 bases each). CDR3 length: 14 amino acids. The V and J ends lost 6 bases and 4 bases respectively, with 18 bases between them. In germline, CDR1 is SQVTM, CDR2 ANQGSEA.

This chain connects TRBV13 to TRBJ2-1, with D hard to call. This CDR3 is built from 13 residues. CDR1 is PRHDT and CDR2 is FYEKMQ in the germline V gene (reference sequence). Trimming took 0 bases from V and 6 from J, leaving 6 bases between them. CDR3: CASSLGATNEQFF. For the CDR3, the DNA is TGTGCCAGCAGCTTAGGCGCAACCAATGAGCAGTTCTTC.

This clonotype appeared once. V usage is TRBV20-1 and J usage is TRBJ1-1; 10 nucleotides agree with TRBD1. V was pared by 7 bases and J by 0 bases, with 14 bases of the junction left unmatched. The CDR3 has 17 residues. CDR1 DFQATT and CDR2 SNEGSKA come from the germline V gene (reference sequence). Written as DNA, the CDR3 is TGCAGTGGTCCGTCGGGACAGGGGCTTCCCATGAACACTGAAGCTTTCTTT. It encodes CSGPSGQGLPMNTEAFF.

This sequence joins TRBV6-5 and TRBJ2-7; TRBD1 might be the D (6 bases). The germline V gene has CDR1 MNHEY and CDR2 SVGAGI. Trimming took off 6 bases at V and 5 bases at J, with 17 bases between the two ends. The CDR3 extends over 14 amino acids. CDR3 loop: CASSLTGTSDEQYF. DNA of the CDR3: TGTGCCAGCAGCCTAACGGGGACATCCGACGAGCAGTACTTC.

The V and J genes are TRBV20-1 and TRBJ1-2, with 8 bases fitting TRBD1. Germline V CDR1 and CDR2: DFQATT, SNEGSKA (reference sequence). The CDR3 loop spans 13 amino acids. V shed 0 bases, J shed 7 bases, and the junction held 4 bases outside the gene matches. Here the CDR3 DNA reads TGCAGTGCTAGAGAGCAGGGGGCGCTTGGCTACACCTTC. Translation: CSAREQGALGYTF.

The CDR3 loop is CATSDLQSQVPDTQYF. The CDR3, as DNA: TGTGCCACCAGTGATTTGCAGAGCCAAGTCCCAGATACGCAGTATTTT. The chain uses TRBV24-1 and TRBJ2-3; D is unresolved. The CDR3 has 16 residues. Germline V gives CDR1 KGHDR, CDR2 SFDVKD. V was clipped by 0 bases and J by 4 bases, with 13 bases between them.

The chain has TRBV7-2 and TRBJ2-7; a possible D gene is TRBD1 (5 bases). From germline, CDR1 is SGHTA and CDR2 FQGNSA. Trimming left V 5 bases short and J 4 bases short, with 9 bases between. CDR3 length equals 12 residues. CDR3 loop: CASSPGYYEQYF. The CDR3 region has the DNA TGTGCCAGCAGCCCAGGGTATTACGAGCAGTACTTC.

The chain employs TRBV4-3 and TRBJ2-1; a weak D match, TRBD2 (5 bases). V lost 4 bases and J lost 9, with 16 bases in between. The germline gives CDR1 LGHNA, CDR2 YSLEER. The length of the CDR3 is 14 residues. This CDR3 is CASSPRLEATEQFF. CDR3 sequence (DNA): TGCGCCAGCAGCCCAAGGTTGGAGGCCACTGAGCAGTTCTTC.

The CDR3 loop reads CASSLLRDTQYF. The CDR3 region has the DNA TGTGCCAGCAGCTTACTCAGAGATACGCAGTATTTT. The rearrangement links TRBV11-2 to TRBJ2-3; D unresolved. The CDR3 runs to 12 residues. The V gene lost 2 bases and the J gene lost 5 bases, with 5 bases spanning the gap. Germline-derived CDR1 and CDR2 are SGHAT and FQNNGV.

This clonotype appeared once. The chain links TRBV21-1 to TRBJ2-4. TRBV21-1 is a pseudogene. The CDR3 length is 17 residues. CDR3 DNA: TGTGCCAGCAGCACCCGACAAACCCCGACTGCCAAAAACATTCAGTACTTC. Its protein is CASSTRQTPTAKNIQYF.

This chain joins TRBV29-1 and TRBJ2-3; the D gene is possibly TRBD2 (6 bases). The CDR3 totals 16 residues. Germline CDR1 is SQVTM and CDR2 is ANQGSEA. V was trimmed by 7 bases and J by 2 bases, leaving 22 bases between them. For the CDR3, the DNA is TGCAGCGCCCCTCAGGGAGGAATATCCCCCACAGATACGCAGTATTTT. Protein product: CSAPQGGISPTDTQYF.

This clonotype is a singleton in its sample. This chain connects TRBV5-1 to TRBJ1-1; 7 bases fit TRBD1. This CDR3 region has 14 residues. Germline V gives CDR1 SGHRS, CDR2 YFSETQ. V was clipped by 1 base and J by 4 bases; unmatched bases: 4. CDR3 coding DNA: TGCGCCAGCAGCTTGCAGGGGGACTCCACTGAAGCTTTCTTT. Protein product: CASSLQGDSTEAFF.

DNA for the CDR3: TGTGCCAGTGGATGGGTAGGGATCTACTACGAGCAGTACTTC. It encodes CASGWVGIYYEQYF. The chain is built from TRBV10-3 and TRBJ2-7, with D unclear. V was shortened by 10 bases and J by 3 bases, with 19 bases between the two germline ends. CDR3 length: 14 residues. CDR1 is ENHRY and CDR2 is SYGVKD in the germline V gene.

This clonotype was counted between two and nine times. The chain is built from TRBV4-2 and TRBJ2-6, with TRBD2 matching 7 bases. Germline V gene lookup returns CDR1 LGHNA and CDR2 YNFKEQ. J was trimmed by 2 bases and V by 8 bases; bases with no gene match: 6. CDR3 length: 15 residues. The CDR3 is CASYPGGTGANVLTF. The DNA of the CDR3 is TGTGCCAGCTATCCGGGGGGTACTGGGGCCAACGTCCTGACTTTC.

V is TRBV9 and J is TRBJ1-3, with unresolved D. Germline CDR1 and CDR2: SGDLS and YYNGEE. The CDR3 contains 15 residues. Trimming left V 0 bases short and J 0 bases short, with 7 bases between. The CDR3 DNA reads as TGTGCCAGCAGCGTAGGCGTCAGCTCTGGAAACACCATATATTTT. Translating it yields CASSVGVSSGNTIYF.

The V gene is TRBV12-5, the J gene TRBJ2-1; D assignment may be TRBD1 or TRBD2 (5 bases each). Germline V lookup: CDR1 LGHNT, CDR2 FRNRAP. The CDR3 covers 15 residues. V was pared by 1 base and J by 10 bases, with 17 bases between. The CDR3 region is CASGLAGTRASEQFF. For the CDR3, the DNA is TGTGCTAGTGGTTTGGCGGGGACCAGGGCCAGCGAGCAGTTCTTC. The full variable domain, rest sourced from reference TRBV12-5 and TRBJ2-1, is DARVTQTPRHKVTEMGQEVTMRCQPILGHNTVFWYRQTMMQGLELLAYFRNRAPLDDSGMPKDRFSAEMPDATLATLKIQPSEPRDSAVYFCASGLAGTRASEQFFGPGTRLTVL.

The chain links TRBV3-1 to TRBJ1-6; D not resolved. Germline CDR1 and CDR2: LGHDT and YNNKEL (reference sequence). V was trimmed by 1 base and J by 11 bases, leaving 6 bases between them. This CDR3 contains 12 residues. This chain's CDR3 is CASSQGGPPLHF. In nucleotides, the CDR3 is TGTGCCAGCAGCCAAGGAGGGCCACCCCTCCACTTT.

The CDR3 DNA sequence: TGCGCCAGCAGCCCCACCACAGGTTACGAGCAGTACTTC. It is translated as CASSPTTGYEQYF. The V gene is TRBV4-3, the J gene TRBJ2-7; tentative D call: TRBD1 (5 bases). This CDR3 spans 13 amino acids. The germline gives CDR1 LGHNA, CDR2 YSLEER. The V gene lost 4 bases and the J gene lost 4 bases, with 11 bases spanning the gap.

On this clonotype: One end of the junction does not line up with germline, which may come from a read error. The V call is TRBV29-1, the J call TRBJ2-7; 12 nucleotides match TRBD2. Looked up from germline, CDR1 is SQVTM and CDR2 is ANQGSEA. CDR3 length: 14 amino acids. In DNA form, the CDR3 reads TGCAGCGTTATTCTGACTAGCGGGGGCTCCAGGTTTTATTTC. Translation gives CSVILTSGGSRFYF.

Only one count was recorded for this clonotype. The chain carries TRBV10-2 and TRBJ1-1; TRBD1 matches at 8 bases. The CDR3 is 11 residues long. Trimming removed 9 bases from V and 5 bases from J; junction bases left unmatched: 2. Germline assignment: CDR1 WSHSY and CDR2 SAAADI. CDR3 protein: CASGQGTEAFF. CDR3 coding DNA: TGCGCCAGTGGACAGGGAACTGAAGCTTTCTTT.

This chain links TRBV4-3 with TRBJ2-1; 11 bases agree with TRBD1. The CDR3 has 14 amino acids. Germline lookup yields CDR1 LGHNA and CDR2 YSLEER. V dropped 3 bases and J dropped 10; count of bases not matched to a gene: 5. The CDR3 DNA follows: TGCGCCAGCAGCCAGGGACAGGGGGATGGAGAGCAGTTCTTC. It encodes CASSQGQGDGEQFF.

The rearrangement links TRBV7-2 to TRBJ2-7, with TRBD2 identical over 11 bases. CDR1 and CDR2 (germline): SGHTA, FQGNSA. V shed 3 bases and J 5 bases; nucleotides not matched to a gene: 0. The CDR3 totals 13 residues. CDR3 sequence: CASSLTSGDEQYF. In DNA, the CDR3 is TGTGCCAGCAGCTTGACTAGCGGGGACGAGCAGTACTTC.

The rearrangement uses TRBV6-5 and TRBJ2-2; 7 nucleotides agree with TRBD2. The CDR3 contains 13 residues. The germline V gene has CDR1 MNHEY and CDR2 SVGAGI. V was pared by 8 bases and J by 4 bases, with 4 bases of the junction left unmatched. CDR3 sequence reads: CASLAEITGELFF. CDR3 coding DNA: TGTGCCAGCCTAGCGGAGATCACCGGGGAGCTGTTTTTT.

V is TRBV12-3 or TRBV12-4 and J is TRBJ1-6, with TRBD1 matching 10 bases. The CDR3 consists of 16 residues. Unmatched junction bases numbered 7, after V lost 5 bases and J lost 6 bases. The CDR3 sequence: CASSPHRQGANSPLHF. The CDR3 coding sequence is TGTGCCAGCAGTCCCCACCGACAGGGGGCTAATTCACCCCTCCACTTT.

The chain employs TRBV28 and TRBJ1-4, with TRBD1 identical over 7 bases. V was clipped by 7 bases and J by 6 bases; unmatched bases: 11. This CDR3 comprises 15 residues. CDR1 and CDR2 from the germline V gene are MDHEN and SYDVKM. The CDR3 DNA reads TGTGCCAGCACCTTAGGGGGCGGGGGGTATGAAAAACTGTTTTTT. This translates into CASTLGGGGYEKLFF. Looking up the rest from reference TRBV28 and TRBJ1-4 gives the full variable domain: DVKVTQSSRYLVKRTGEKVFLECVQDMDHENMFWYRQDPGLGLRLIYFSYDVKMKEKGDIPEGYSVSREKKERFSLILESASTNQTSMYLCASTLGGGGYEKLFFGSGTQLSVL.

The chain links TRBV16 to TRBJ1-2; D unresolved. The CDR3 totals 14 residues. Germline V gives CDR1 KGHSY, CDR2 FQNENV. V lost 1 base, J lost 4 bases, and 10 bases lay in between. Here the CDR3 reads CASSQLPGFYGYTF. As DNA, the CDR3 is TGTGCCAGCAGCCAATTACCGGGATTCTATGGCTACACCTTC.